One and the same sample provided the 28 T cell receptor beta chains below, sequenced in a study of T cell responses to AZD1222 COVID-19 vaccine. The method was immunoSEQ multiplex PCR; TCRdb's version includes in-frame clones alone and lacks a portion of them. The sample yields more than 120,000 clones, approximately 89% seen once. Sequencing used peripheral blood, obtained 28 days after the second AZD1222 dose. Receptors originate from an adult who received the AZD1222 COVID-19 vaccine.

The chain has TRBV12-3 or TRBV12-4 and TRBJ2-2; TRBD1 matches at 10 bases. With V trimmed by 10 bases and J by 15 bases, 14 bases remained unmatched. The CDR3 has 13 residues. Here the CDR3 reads CATSRGTGDSLFF. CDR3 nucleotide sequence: TGTGCCACCAGCAGGGGGACAGGGGACTCGTTGTTTTTT.

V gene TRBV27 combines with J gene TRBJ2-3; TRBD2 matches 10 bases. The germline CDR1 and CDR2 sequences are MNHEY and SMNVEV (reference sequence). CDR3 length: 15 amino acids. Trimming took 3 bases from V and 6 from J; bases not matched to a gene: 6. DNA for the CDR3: TGTGCCAGCAGTTTTGGCCTAGCGGGAGTGGATACGCAGTATTTT. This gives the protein CASSFGLAGVDTQYF.

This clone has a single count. The CDR3 spells CASSRTGTVNFIGELFF. In DNA form, the CDR3 reads TGTGCCAGCAGCCGGACCGGGACAGTAAATTTCATCGGGGAGCTGTTTTTT. The chain couples TRBV3-1 (or the pseudogene TRBV3-2) to TRBJ2-2; 7 nucleotides agree with TRBD1. The J segment lost 7 bases and the V segment lost 4 bases, leaving 15 bases of the junction unmatched. Germline loops: CDR1 LGHDT, CDR2 YNNKEL (reference sequence). This CDR3 comprises 17 residues.

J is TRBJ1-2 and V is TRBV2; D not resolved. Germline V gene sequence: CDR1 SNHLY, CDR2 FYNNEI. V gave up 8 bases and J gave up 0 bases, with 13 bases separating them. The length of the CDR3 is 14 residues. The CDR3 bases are TGTGCCAGCCTCACGCCAGAATCTAACTATGGCTACACCTTC. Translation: CASLTPESNYGYTF.

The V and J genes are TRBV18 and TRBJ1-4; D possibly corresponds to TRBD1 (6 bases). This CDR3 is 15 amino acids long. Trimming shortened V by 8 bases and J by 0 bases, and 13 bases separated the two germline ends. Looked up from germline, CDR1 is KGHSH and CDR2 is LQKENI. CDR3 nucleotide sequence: TGTGCCAGCGCCACCAGGGGTTCAACTAATGAAAAACTGTTTTTT. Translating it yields CASATRGSTNEKLFF.

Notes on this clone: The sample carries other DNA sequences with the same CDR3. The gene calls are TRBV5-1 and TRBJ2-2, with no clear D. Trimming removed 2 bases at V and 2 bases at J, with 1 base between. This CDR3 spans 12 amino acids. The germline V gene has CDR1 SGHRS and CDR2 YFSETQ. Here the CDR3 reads CASSLNTGELFF. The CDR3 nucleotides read TGCGCCAGCAGCTTAAACACCGGGGAGCTGTTTTTT. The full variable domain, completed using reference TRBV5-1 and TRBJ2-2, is KAGVTQTPRYLIKTRGQQVTLSCSPISGHRSVSWYQQTPGQGLQFLFEYFSETQRNKGNFPGRFSGRQFSNSRSEMNVSTLELGDSALYLCASSLNTGELFFGEGSRLTVL.

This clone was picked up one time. CDR3 nucleotide sequence: TGTGCCTGGAGTGTATTAGGTAGTATTGAGCAGTTCTTC. Translated: CAWSVLGSIEQFF. The V call is TRBV30, the J call TRBJ2-1; D is unclear. This CDR3 comprises 13 residues. Per the germline V gene, CDR1 is GTSNPN and CDR2 is SVGIG (reference sequence). With 0 bases removed from V and 9 bases from J, the gap between germline ends came to 12 bases.

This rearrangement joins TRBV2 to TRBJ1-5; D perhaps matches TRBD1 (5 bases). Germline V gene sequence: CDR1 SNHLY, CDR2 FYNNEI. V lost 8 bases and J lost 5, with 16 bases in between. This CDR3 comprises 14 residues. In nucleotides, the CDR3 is TGTGCCAGCCTGTCGGGGCGAGGAGATCAGCCCCAGCATTTT. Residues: CASLSGRGDQPQHF.

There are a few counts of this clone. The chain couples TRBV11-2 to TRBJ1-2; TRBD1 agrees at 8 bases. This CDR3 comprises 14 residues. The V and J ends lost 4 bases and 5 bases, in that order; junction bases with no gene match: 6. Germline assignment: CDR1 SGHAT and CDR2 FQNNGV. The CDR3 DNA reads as TGTGCCAGCAGCTCAGGCTGGGACAGGTATGGCTACACCTTC. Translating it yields CASSSGWDRYGYTF.

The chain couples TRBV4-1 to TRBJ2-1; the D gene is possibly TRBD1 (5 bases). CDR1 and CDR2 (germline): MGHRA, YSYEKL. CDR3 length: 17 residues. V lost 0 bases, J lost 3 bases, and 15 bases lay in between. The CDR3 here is CASSQDRPQGIYNEQFF. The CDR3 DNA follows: TGCGCCAGCAGCCAAGATCGGCCGCAGGGAATCTACAATGAGCAGTTCTTC.

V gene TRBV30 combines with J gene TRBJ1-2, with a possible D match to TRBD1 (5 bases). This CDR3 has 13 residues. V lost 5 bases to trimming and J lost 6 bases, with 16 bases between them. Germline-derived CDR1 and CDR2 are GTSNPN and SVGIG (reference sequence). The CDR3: CAWGTAGFNGYTF. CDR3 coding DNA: TGTGCCTGGGGGACCGCGGGATTCAATGGCTACACCTTC.

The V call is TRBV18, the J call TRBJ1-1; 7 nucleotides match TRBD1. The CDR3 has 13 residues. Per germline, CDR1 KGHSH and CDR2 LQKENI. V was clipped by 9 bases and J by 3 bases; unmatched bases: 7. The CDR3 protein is CASLQGTDTEAFF. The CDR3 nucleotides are TGTGCCAGTTTACAGGGGACGGACACTGAAGCTTTCTTT.

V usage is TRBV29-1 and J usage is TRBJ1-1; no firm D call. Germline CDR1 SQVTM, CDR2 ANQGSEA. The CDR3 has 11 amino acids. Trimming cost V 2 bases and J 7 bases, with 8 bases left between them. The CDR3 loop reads CSVEPAGEAFF. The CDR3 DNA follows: TGCAGCGTTGAACCGGCCGGTGAAGCTTTCTTT. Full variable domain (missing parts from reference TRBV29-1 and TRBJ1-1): SAVISQKPSRDICQRGTSLTIQCQVDSQVTMMFWYRQQPGQSLTLIATANQGSEATYESGFVIDKFPISRPNLTFSTLTVSNMSPEDSSIYLCSVEPAGEAFFGQGTRLTVV.

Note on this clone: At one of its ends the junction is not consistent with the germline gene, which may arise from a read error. The CDR3 DNA sequence: TGTGCCAGCAGTTCGCACCGGGACAGGGTCATGGGTTCGCTCTTC. Encoded protein: CASSSHRDRVMGSLF. This chain joins TRBV28 and TRBJ2-1, with 9 bases fitting TRBD1. Germline V gene lookup returns CDR1 MDHEN and CDR2 SYDVKM. This CDR3 has 15 amino acids.

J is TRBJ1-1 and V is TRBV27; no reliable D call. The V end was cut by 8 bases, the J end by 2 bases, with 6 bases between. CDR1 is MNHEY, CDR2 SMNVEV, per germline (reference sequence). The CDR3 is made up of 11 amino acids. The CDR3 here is CASAANTEAFF. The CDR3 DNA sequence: TGTGCCAGCGCAGCCAACACTGAAGCTTTCTTT.

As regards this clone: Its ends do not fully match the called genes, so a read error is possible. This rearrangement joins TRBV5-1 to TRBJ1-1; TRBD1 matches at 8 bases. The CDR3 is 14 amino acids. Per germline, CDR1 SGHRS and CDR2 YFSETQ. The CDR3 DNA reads TGCGCCAGCAGCGCTCAGGGGGCTAACACTCAAGCTTTCTTT. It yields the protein CASSAQGANTQAFF.

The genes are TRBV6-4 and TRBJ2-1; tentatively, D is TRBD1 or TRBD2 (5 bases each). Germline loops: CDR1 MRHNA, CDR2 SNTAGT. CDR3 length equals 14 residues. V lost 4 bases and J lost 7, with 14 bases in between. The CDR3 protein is CASSAGTGSNEQFF. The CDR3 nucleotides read TGTGCCAGCAGTGCGGGGACGGGATCAAATGAGCAGTTCTTC.

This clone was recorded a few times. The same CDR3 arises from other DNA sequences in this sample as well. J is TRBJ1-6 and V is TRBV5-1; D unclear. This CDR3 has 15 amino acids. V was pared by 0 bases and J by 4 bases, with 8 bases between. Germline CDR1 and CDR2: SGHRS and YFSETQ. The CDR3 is CASSLDPAYNSPLHF. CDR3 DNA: TGCGCCAGCAGCTTGGATCCGGCGTATAATTCACCCCTCCACTTT.

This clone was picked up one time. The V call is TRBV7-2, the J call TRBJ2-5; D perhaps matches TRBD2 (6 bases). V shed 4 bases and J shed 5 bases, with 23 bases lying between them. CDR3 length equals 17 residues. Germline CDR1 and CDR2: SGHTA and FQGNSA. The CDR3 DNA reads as TGTGCCAGCAGCTCCGGGGTGGGGGGTTTAGAGTGGGAGACCCAGTACTTC. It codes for CASSSGVGGLEWETQYF.

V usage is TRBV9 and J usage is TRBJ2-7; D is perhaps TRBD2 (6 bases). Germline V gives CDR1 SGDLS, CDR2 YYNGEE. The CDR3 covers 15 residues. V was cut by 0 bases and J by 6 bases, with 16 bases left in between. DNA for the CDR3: TGTGCCAGCAGCGTAGAAGGTAGCGGAAACCTCGAGCAGTACTTC. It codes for CASSVEGSGNLEQYF.

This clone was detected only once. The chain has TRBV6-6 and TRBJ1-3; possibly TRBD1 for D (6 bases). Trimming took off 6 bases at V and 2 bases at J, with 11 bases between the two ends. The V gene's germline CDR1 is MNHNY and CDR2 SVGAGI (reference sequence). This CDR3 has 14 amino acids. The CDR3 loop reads CASRPTGPGNTIYF. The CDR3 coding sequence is TGTGCCAGCAGACCCACAGGGCCTGGAAACACCATATATTTT.

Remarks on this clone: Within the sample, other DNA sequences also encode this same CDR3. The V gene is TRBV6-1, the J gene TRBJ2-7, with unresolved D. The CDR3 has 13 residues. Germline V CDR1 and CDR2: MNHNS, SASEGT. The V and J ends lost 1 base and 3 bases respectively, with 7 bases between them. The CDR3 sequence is CASSEGGSYEQYF. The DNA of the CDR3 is TGTGCCAGCAGTGAAGGAGGCAGCTACGAGCAGTACTTC.

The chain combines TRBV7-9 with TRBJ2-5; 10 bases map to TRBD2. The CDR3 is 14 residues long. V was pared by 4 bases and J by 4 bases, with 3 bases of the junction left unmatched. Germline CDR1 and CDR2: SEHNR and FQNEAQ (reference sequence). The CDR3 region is CASSSLAGAETQYF. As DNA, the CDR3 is TGTGCCAGCAGCTCCCTAGCGGGAGCAGAGACCCAGTACTTC.

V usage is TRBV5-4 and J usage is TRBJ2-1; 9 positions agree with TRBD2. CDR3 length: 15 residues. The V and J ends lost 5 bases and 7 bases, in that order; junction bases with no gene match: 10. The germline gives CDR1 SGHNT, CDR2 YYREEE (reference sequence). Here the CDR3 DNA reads TGTGCCAGCAGAACCCCGGGACTAGCCTCTAATGAGCAGTTCTTC. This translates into CASRTPGLASNEQFF.

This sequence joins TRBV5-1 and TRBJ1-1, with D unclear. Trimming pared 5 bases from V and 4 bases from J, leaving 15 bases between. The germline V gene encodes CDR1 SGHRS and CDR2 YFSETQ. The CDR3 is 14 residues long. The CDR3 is CASRRSGTGTEAFF. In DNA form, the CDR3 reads TGCGCCAGCAGGAGGTCGGGTACCGGCACTGAAGCTTTCTTT. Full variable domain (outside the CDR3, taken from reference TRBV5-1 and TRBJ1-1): KAGVTQTPRYLIKTRGQQVTLSCSPISGHRSVSWYQQTPGQGLQFLFEYFSETQRNKGNFPGRFSGRQFSNSRSEMNVSTLELGDSALYLCASRRSGTGTEAFFGQGTRLTVV.

CDR3 sequence (DNA): TGCGCCAGCAGCCAAGCAAATTGGGAGACCCAGTACTTC. Translating it yields CASSQANWETQYF. The chain employs TRBV4-1 and TRBJ2-5; D call uncertain. The germline CDR1 and CDR2 sequences are MGHRA and YSYEKL. CDR3 size: 13 residues. Trimming took 1 base from V and 5 from J, leaving 8 bases between them.

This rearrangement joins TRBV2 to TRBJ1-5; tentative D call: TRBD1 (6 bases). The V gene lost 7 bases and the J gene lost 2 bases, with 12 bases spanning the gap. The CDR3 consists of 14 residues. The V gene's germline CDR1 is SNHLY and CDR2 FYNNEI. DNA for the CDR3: TGTGCCAGCACCGGGAGGGGGGGCAATCAGCCCCAGCATTTT. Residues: CASTGRGGNQPQHF.

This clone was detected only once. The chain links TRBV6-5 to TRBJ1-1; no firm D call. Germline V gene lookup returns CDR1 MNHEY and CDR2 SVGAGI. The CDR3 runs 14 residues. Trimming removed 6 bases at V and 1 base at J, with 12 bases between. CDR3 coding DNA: TGTGCCAGCAGGGACGGTAGGCCGAACACTGAAGCTTTCTTT. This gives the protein CASRDGRPNTEAFF.